Each of the 25 T cell receptor beta chains below was sequenced from the same sample in a study of blood T cell repertoires in COVID-19. The table came from immunoSEQ multiplex PCR; TCRdb's copy has only in-frame clones and leaves some out. This sample has some 400,000 clones, with roughly 92% found just once. Sequencing used PBMCs or T cells enriched from blood (not recorded which). These receptors were collected from a middle-aged woman who had been exposed to COVID-19.

This clone showed up just once. The rearrangement links TRBV5-6 to TRBJ2-5, with 8 bases matching TRBD2. V gave up 4 bases and J gave up 3 bases; unmatched junction bases: 8. The CDR3 runs 15 residues. The germline gives CDR1 SGHDT, CDR2 YYEEEE. The CDR3 protein is CASSTPGLGEETQYF. Written as DNA, the CDR3 is TGTGCCAGCAGCACCCCGGGACTAGGGGAAGAGACCCAGTACTTC.

The rearrangement joins TRBV10-3 to TRBJ1-2, with D hard to call. The CDR3 contains 12 residues. With 3 bases removed from V and 7 bases from J, the gap between germline ends came to 9 bases. Germline V gene sequence: CDR1 ENHRY, CDR2 SYGVKD. The CDR3, as DNA: TGTGCCATCAGTGATGTATCTCCTGGCTACACCTTC. Amino acid sequence: CAISDVSPGYTF.

The chain carries TRBV2 and TRBJ1-4, with TRBD1 matching over 10 bases. The CDR3 has 15 residues. Germline V gene sequence: CDR1 SNHLY, CDR2 FYNNEI. J gave up 3 bases and V 7 bases, and 5 bases lay outside the gene matches. The CDR3 protein is CASIDRGRSNEKLFF. In nucleotides, the CDR3 is TGTGCCAGCATTGACAGGGGGCGTTCTAATGAAAAACTGTTTTTT.

The V call is TRBV18, the J call TRBJ1-5; a possible D gene is TRBD1 (5 bases). Germline-derived CDR1 and CDR2 are KGHSH and LQKENI. Deletions cut 8 bases from V and 4 bases from J, with 12 bases between. There are 13 residues in the CDR3. The CDR3 sequence: CASTPGRNQPQHF. CDR3 DNA sequence: TGTGCCAGCACGCCAGGGCGGAATCAGCCCCAGCATTTT.

The genes are TRBV6-5 and TRBJ1-3, with D unclear. The V gene's germline CDR1 is MNHEY and CDR2 SVGAGI. Trimming took 0 bases from V and 3 from J, leaving 6 bases between them. The CDR3 is 14 residues long. The CDR3 loop is CASSYSRFGNTIYF. The CDR3 DNA sequence: TGTGCCAGCAGTTACTCGCGGTTTGGAAACACCATATATTTT.

CDR3 protein: CASSIRGNEQFF. In nucleotides, the CDR3 is TGTGCCAGCAGTATTAGGGGGAATGAGCAGTTCTTC. The J gene is TRBJ2-1, the V gene TRBV27; D may be TRBD1 (6 bases). The CDR3 covers 12 residues. Germline-derived CDR1 and CDR2 are MNHEY and SMNVEV (reference sequence). Trimming pared 5 bases from V and 7 bases from J, leaving 9 bases between.

This clone was found a few times. The chain couples TRBV24-1 to TRBJ2-2; 7 bases line up with TRBD2. V dropped 3 bases and J dropped 4; count of bases not matched to a gene: 10. This CDR3 has 17 residues. Germline V gene lookup returns CDR1 KGHDR and CDR2 SFDVKD. The CDR3 coding sequence is TGTGCCACCAGTGATGGGGTGACTAGCCGGGCCACCGGGGAGCTGTTTTTT. Amino acids: CATSDGVTSRATGELFF.

The chain recombines TRBV6-5 with TRBJ1-3; D may be TRBD1 (6 bases). The CDR3 has 15 residues. Germline V gene data show CDR1 as MNHEY and CDR2 as SVGAGI. V was clipped by 6 bases and J by 0 bases, with 12 bases between them. The CDR3 region is CASRSDRFSGNTIYF. The DNA of the CDR3 is TGTGCCAGCAGATCCGACAGGTTCTCTGGAAACACCATATATTTT.

The chain links TRBV9 to TRBJ1-6, with D unresolved. The CDR3 runs to 15 residues. The V gene lost 0 bases and the J gene lost 3 bases, with 7 bases spanning the gap. The germline CDR1 and CDR2 sequences are SGDLS and YYNGEE. For the CDR3, the DNA is TGTGCCAGCAGCGTAGATGGCCACTATAATTCACCCCTCCACTTT. Its translation is CASSVDGHYNSPLHF.

This rearrangement joins TRBV7-2 to TRBJ1-4, with 7 positions matching TRBD1. The V gene end was trimmed by 6 bases and the J gene end by 6 bases; junction bases not matched to a gene: 7. This CDR3 region has 14 residues. Germline lookup yields CDR1 SGHTA and CDR2 FQGNSA. The CDR3 sequence is CASRLTTGHEKLFF. The CDR3 DNA is TGTGCCAGCAGACTGACGACAGGGCATGAAAAACTGTTTTTT.

The table lists this clone with a count of one. The chain recombines TRBV5-1 with TRBJ2-1; 11 nucleotides agree with TRBD2. CDR3 length equals 15 residues. Germline CDR1 and CDR2: SGHRS and YFSETQ. V was clipped by 2 bases and J by 6 bases; unmatched bases: 4. In nucleotides, the CDR3 is TGCGCCAGCAGCTTCACTAGCGGGGGAACCAATGAGCAGTTCTTC. Residues: CASSFTSGGTNEQFF.

This sequence joins TRBV5-6 and TRBJ2-7; the D gene is possibly TRBD1 (6 bases). Germline V gene lookup returns CDR1 SGHDT and CDR2 YYEEEE. V gave up 1 base and J gave up 5 bases, with 25 bases separating them. The CDR3 sequence is 18 residues long. CDR3 sequence reads: CASSLNWLGQAGYDEQYF. Written as DNA, the CDR3 is TGTGCCAGCAGCTTGAATTGGCTGGGACAAGCAGGCTACGACGAGCAGTACTTC.

The chain couples TRBV2 to TRBJ1-1; D ambiguous. CDR3 length: 17 residues. In germline, CDR1 is SNHLY, CDR2 FYNNEI. The germline V and J ends were trimmed by 6 bases and 0 bases, with 20 bases remaining between them. The CDR3 loop is CASSTDKTKQMNTEAFF. CDR3 sequence (DNA): TGTGCCAGCAGCACAGACAAAACCAAACAAATGAACACTGAAGCTTTCTTT.

The chain employs TRBV24-1 and TRBJ2-5; 7 bases agree with TRBD1. The CDR3 sequence is 15 residues long. In germline, CDR1 is KGHDR, CDR2 SFDVKD. V dropped 2 bases and J dropped 4; count of bases not matched to a gene: 6. The CDR3 loop is CATSDSWTGRETQYF. Here the CDR3 DNA reads TGTGCCACCAGTGATTCCTGGACAGGAAGAGAGACCCAGTACTTC.

The V and J genes are TRBV29-1 and TRBJ1-3, with D hard to call. The CDR3 runs 15 residues. Germline V gene sequence: CDR1 SQVTM, CDR2 ANQGSEA. Between the trimmed V and J ends, which lost 1 base and 0 bases, there was a span of 10 bases. The CDR3 nucleotides are TGCAGCGTTGAAGGACTCTCCCCCTCTGGAAACACCATATATTTT. It translates to CSVEGLSPSGNTIYF.

This sequence joins TRBV5-1 and TRBJ2-2; the D is unclear. The CDR3 loop spans 12 amino acids. Trimming cost V 5 bases and J 3 bases, with 5 bases left between them. Germline-derived CDR1 and CDR2 are SGHRS and YFSETQ. The CDR3 loop is CASSEYTGELFF. The CDR3 nucleotides read TGCGCCAGCAGTGAGTACACCGGGGAGCTGTTTTTT.

J is TRBJ1-2 and V is TRBV5-4; 7 nucleotides match TRBD1. In germline, CDR1 is SGHNT, CDR2 YYREEE (reference sequence). The ends lost 2 bases at V and 6 bases at J; junction bases unmatched: 10. The CDR3 is 15 amino acids. The CDR3 region is CASSFGTVMIDGYTF. The CDR3, as DNA: TGTGCCAGCAGCTTCGGGACAGTAATGATTGATGGCTACACCTTC. Full variable domain (outside the CDR3, taken from reference TRBV5-4 and TRBJ1-2): ETGVTQSPTHLIKTRGQQVTLRCSSQSGHNTVSWYQQALGQGPQFIFQYYREEENGRGNFPPRFSGLQFPNYSSELNVNALELDDSALYLCASSFGTVMIDGYTFGSGTRLTVV.

The genes are TRBV30 and TRBJ1-3, with 7 bases that match TRBD1. In germline, CDR1 is GTSNPN, CDR2 SVGIG (reference sequence). The CDR3 is 13 residues long. V lost 4 bases and J lost 0; bases outside the gene matches: 0. The CDR3 DNA sequence: TGTGCCTGGACAGGGGGCTCTGGAAACACCATATATTTT. Its protein is CAWTGGSGNTIYF.

The chain has TRBV7-6 and TRBJ2-7; tentative D call: TRBD2 (5 bases). CDR1 and CDR2 (germline): SGHVS, FNYEAQ. The length of the CDR3 is 15 residues. Trimming removed 3 bases from V and 2 bases from J, with 14 bases in between. The CDR3 DNA reads TGTGCCAGCAGCTTTAGAATCGGGGAAGCCTACGAGCAGTACTTC. Amino acids: CASSFRIGEAYEQYF.

V usage is TRBV7-2 and J usage is TRBJ2-7; 9 bases match TRBD1. The germline CDR1 and CDR2 sequences are SGHTA and FQGNSA. CDR3 length: 14 residues. The V and J ends lost 5 bases and 7 bases, in that order; junction bases with no gene match: 9. CDR3: CASSLNRGLGEQYF. CDR3 nucleotides: TGTGCCAGCAGCCTAAACAGGGGGCTCGGTGAGCAGTACTTC.

This CDR3 is CASSARDRGSPLHF. The CDR3 DNA reads as TGTGCCAGCAGCGCCCGGGACAGGGGTTCACCCCTCCACTTT. The chain links TRBV6-2 or TRBV6-3 to TRBJ1-6; TRBD1 agrees at 10 bases. The CDR3 has 14 amino acids. V dropped 6 bases and J dropped 9; count of bases not matched to a gene: 5. The germline V gene encodes CDR1 MNHEY and CDR2 SVGEGT.

The chain joins TRBV27 to TRBJ1-6; 7 bases align to TRBD1. CDR1 is MNHEY and CDR2 is SMNVEV in the germline V gene (reference sequence). Trimming removed 4 bases from V and 0 bases from J; junction bases left unmatched: 9. This CDR3 contains 18 residues. This CDR3 reads CASSSSRQGSSYNSPLHF. Here the CDR3 DNA reads TGTGCCAGCAGTTCCTCCCGACAGGGAAGCTCCTATAATTCACCCCTCCACTTT.

The V call is TRBV5-8, the J call TRBJ2-7, with 12 bases fitting TRBD1. The trim removed 5 bases at V and 2 bases at J, leaving 20 bases unmatched. Germline values: CDR1 SGHTS, CDR2 YDEGEE. The CDR3 contains 20 residues. The CDR3: CASSYYSGTGGFKGTYEQYF. The DNA of the CDR3 is TGTGCCAGCAGTTACTATTCCGGGACAGGGGGCTTCAAGGGGACCTACGAGCAGTACTTC.

This chain joins TRBV27 and TRBJ2-5; D perhaps matches TRBD1 (6 bases). The CDR3 extends over 18 amino acids. V lost 10 bases to trimming and J lost 4 bases, with 31 bases between them. Germline CDR1 reads MNHEY; CDR2 reads SMNVEV (reference sequence). The CDR3 sequence is CATKAHTTGQLPLETQYF. The DNA for the CDR3 is TGTGCCACCAAGGCCCACACCACGGGACAACTCCCCTTAGAGACCCAGTACTTC.

This chain joins TRBV27 and TRBJ2-3; the D is unclear. The germline V and J ends were trimmed by 2 bases and 4 bases, with 13 bases remaining between them. The CDR3 has 15 amino acids. Germline assignment: CDR1 MNHEY and CDR2 SMNVEV (reference sequence). The CDR3 DNA sequence: TGTGCCAGCAGTTTACTCGGCGAGGTCTCAGATACGCAGTATTTT. Its protein product is CASSLLGEVSDTQYF.